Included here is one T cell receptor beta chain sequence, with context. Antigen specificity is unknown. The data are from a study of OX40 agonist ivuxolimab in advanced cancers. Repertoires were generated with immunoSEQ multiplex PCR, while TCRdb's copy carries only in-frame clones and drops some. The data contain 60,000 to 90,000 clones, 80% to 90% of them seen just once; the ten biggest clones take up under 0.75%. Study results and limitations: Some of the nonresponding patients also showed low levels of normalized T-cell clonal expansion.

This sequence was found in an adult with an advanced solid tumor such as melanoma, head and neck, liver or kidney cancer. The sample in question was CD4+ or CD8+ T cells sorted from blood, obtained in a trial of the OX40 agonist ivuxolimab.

The CDR3 DNA sequence: TGTGCCAGCAGCTTAGCCACAGGGGGATTCACCGGGGAGCTGTTTTTT. Amino acids: CASSLATGGFTGELFF. The chain combines TRBV7-8 with TRBJ2-2, with 8 bases fitting TRBD1. The J segment lost 4 bases and the V segment lost 0 bases, leaving 4 bases of the junction unmatched. The germline V gene has CDR1 SGHVS and CDR2 FQNEAQ. The CDR3 sequence is 16 residues long.